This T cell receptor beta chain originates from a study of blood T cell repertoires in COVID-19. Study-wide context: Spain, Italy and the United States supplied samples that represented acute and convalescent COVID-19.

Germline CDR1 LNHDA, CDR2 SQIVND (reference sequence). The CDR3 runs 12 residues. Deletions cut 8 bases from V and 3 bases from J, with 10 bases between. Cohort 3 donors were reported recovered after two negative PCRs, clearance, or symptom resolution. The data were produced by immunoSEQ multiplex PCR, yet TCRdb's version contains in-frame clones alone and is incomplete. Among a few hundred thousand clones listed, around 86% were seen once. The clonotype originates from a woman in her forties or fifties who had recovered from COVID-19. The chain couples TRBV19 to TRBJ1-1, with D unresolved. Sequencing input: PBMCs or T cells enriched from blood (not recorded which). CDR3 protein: CASSSGYTEAFF. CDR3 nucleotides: TGTGCCAGTTCTTCAGGATACACTGAAGCTTTCTTT.